One sample yielded the 23 T cell receptor beta chains listed below, sequenced in a study of blood T cell repertoires in COVID-19. Method: immunoSEQ multiplex PCR; TCRdb's copy keeps in-frame clones and lacks some. This sample has 150,000 to 200,000 clones, with just under 95% found just once. The sequenced sample consisted of peripheral blood. The receptors were sampled from a woman in her forties or fifties with acute or convalescent COVID-19.

The chain uses TRBV7-9 and TRBJ1-1; 7 bases map to TRBD1. The CDR3 totals 14 residues. Trimming at V came to 7 bases and at J to 1 base, leaving 6 bases not matched to a gene. CDR1 and CDR2 from the germline V gene are SEHNR and FQNEAQ (reference sequence). The CDR3 nucleotides are TGTGCCAGCACCACCCGGACAGGGAACACTGAAGCTTTCTTT. Its protein product is CASTTRTGNTEAFF.

This clone came up a few times. The rearrangement links TRBV6-2 or TRBV6-3 to TRBJ2-2, with D possibly TRBD1 on 5 matching bases. The CDR3 contains 15 residues. Germline V gives CDR1 MNHEY, CDR2 SVGEGT. The V end was cut by 4 bases, the J end by 4 bases, with 13 bases between. The CDR3 protein is CASSLKFQGTGELFF. For the CDR3, the DNA is TGTGCCAGCAGTTTAAAGTTTCAGGGCACCGGGGAGCTGTTTTTT.

This chain links TRBV7-8 with TRBJ2-7; no firm D call. Germline CDR1 is SGHVS and CDR2 is FQNEAQ. The CDR3 is made up of 11 amino acids. V shed 2 bases and J shed 11 bases, with 10 bases lying between them. This CDR3 is CASSLKEHKYF. The DNA of the CDR3 is TGTGCCAGCAGCTTAAAAGAGCATAAGTACTTC.

V and J are TRBV28 and TRBJ1-4, with a weak D call TRBD1 (6 bases). In germline, CDR1 is MDHEN, CDR2 SYDVKM. V lost 11 bases, J lost 5 bases, and 12 bases lay in between. The CDR3 runs to 12 residues. The CDR3 region is CAHLGQNEKLFF. The CDR3 nucleotides read TGTGCCCACTTAGGACAGAATGAAAAACTGTTTTTT.

The chain links TRBV4-2 to TRBJ2-3; 7 nucleotides match TRBD2. The junction had 4 bases not matched to a gene; V was cut back by 0 bases and J by 10 bases. The CDR3 consists of 13 residues. CDR1 is LGHNA, CDR2 YNFKEQ, per germline. The chain's CDR3 is CASSQDRTRPQYF. For the CDR3, the DNA is TGTGCCAGCAGCCAAGATCGGACTAGACCGCAGTATTTT.

This chain links TRBV10-2 with TRBJ2-2; D might be TRBD2 (6 bases). Germline CDR1 WSHSY, CDR2 SAAADI. Trimming pared 5 bases from V and 0 bases from J, leaving 10 bases between. This CDR3 is built from 15 residues. This CDR3 reads CASSSAGTNTGELFF. CDR3 nucleotides: TGCGCCAGCAGTAGTGCGGGGACGAACACCGGGGAGCTGTTTTTT.

The chain is built from TRBV19 and TRBJ1-1; a possible D gene is TRBD1 (5 bases). The CDR3 consists of 15 residues. V shed 3 bases and J shed 1 base, with 12 bases lying between them. CDR1 and CDR2 from the germline V gene are LNHDA and SQIVND (reference sequence). The CDR3 here is CASSIMAGGNTEAFF. In DNA form, the CDR3 reads TGTGCCAGTAGTATCATGGCGGGGGGGAACACTGAAGCTTTCTTT.

V usage is TRBV30 and J usage is TRBJ1-6; D uncertain. The germline V gene has CDR1 GTSNPN and CDR2 SVGIG (reference sequence). V was pared by 0 bases and J by 6 bases, with 12 bases between. CDR3 length: 15 amino acids. CDR3 sequence: CAWSVREMGNSPLHF. DNA for the CDR3: TGTGCCTGGAGTGTTCGGGAAATGGGTAATTCACCCCTCCACTTT.

This chain joins TRBV28 and TRBJ1-6, with 8 nucleotides matching TRBD1. The CDR3 runs 16 residues. Germline CDR1 and CDR2: MDHEN and SYDVKM. Trimming removed 2 bases from V and 4 bases from J; junction bases left unmatched: 4. DNA for the CDR3: TGTGCCAGCAGTTTAGCAGGGGGCTCGTATAATTCACCCCTCCACTTT. Translation: CASSLAGGSYNSPLHF. The whole variable domain, remainder taken from reference TRBV28 and TRBJ1-6, is DVKVTQSSRYLVKRTGEKVFLECVQDMDHENMFWYRQDPGLGLRLIYFSYDVKMKEKGDIPEGYSVSREKKERFSLILESASTNQTSMYLCASSLAGGSYNSPLHFGNGTRLTVT.

The chain is built from TRBV30 and TRBJ1-3; the D is unclear. The CDR3 extends over 15 amino acids. Trimming left V 6 bases short and J 4 bases short, with 19 bases between. Germline CDR1 is GTSNPN and CDR2 is SVGIG (reference sequence). The CDR3 protein is CACSPHYSGGNTIYF. The DNA of the CDR3 is TGTGCCTGCTCGCCGCATTACAGCGGGGGAAACACCATATATTTT.

Notes on this clone: The junction does not match germline at one end; this may be a read error. The J gene is TRBJ1-2, the V gene TRBV5-1; unclear D gene. This CDR3 contains 13 residues. Germline lookup yields CDR1 SGHRS and CDR2 YFSETQ. The CDR3 DNA reads TGCGCCAGCAGCTTGGCCGGTAACGATGGCTACACCTTC. This gives the protein CASSLAGNDGYTF.

The chain couples TRBV3-1 (or the pseudogene TRBV3-2) to TRBJ2-2, with D unresolved. The CDR3 runs 12 residues. Looked up from germline, CDR1 is LGHDT and CDR2 is YNNKEL (reference sequence). V lost 4 bases, J lost 3 bases, and 3 bases lay in between. The CDR3 loop reads CASSLYTGELFF. In DNA form, the CDR3 reads TGTGCCAGCAGCCTCTACACCGGGGAGCTGTTTTTT.

The V and J genes are TRBV27 and TRBJ2-1, with D unclear. Germline CDR1 is MNHEY and CDR2 is SMNVEV (reference sequence). Trimming stripped 6 bases from V and 0 bases from J, with 12 bases between. The CDR3 runs 15 residues. The CDR3 DNA is TGTGCCAGCAGCCCCAACAGCCTCTCCTACAATGAGCAGTTCTTC. The encoded protein is CASSPNSLSYNEQFF.

The chain combines TRBV30 with TRBJ1-1, with D unresolved. The V gene lost 4 bases and the J gene lost 3 bases, with 12 bases spanning the gap. The CDR3 contains 13 residues. Germline V gene sequence: CDR1 GTSNPN, CDR2 SVGIG (reference sequence). The CDR3 sequence is CAWNPSVYTEAFF. In DNA form, the CDR3 reads TGTGCCTGGAACCCATCGGTTTACACTGAAGCTTTCTTT.

Here the CDR3 DNA reads TGTGCCACCAGCCGGGTGAGAGGTTCCTACGAGCAGTACTTC. This gives the protein CATSRVRGSYEQYF. V is TRBV15 and J is TRBJ2-7; unclear D gene. CDR3 length: 14 residues. V was pared by 5 bases and J by 1 base, with 12 bases between. Germline V gene sequence: CDR1 LNHNV, CDR2 YYDKDF (reference sequence). The full variable domain, its missing parts supplied by reference TRBV15 and TRBJ2-7, is DAMVIQNPRYQVTQFGKPVTLSCSQTLNHNVMYWYQQKSSQAPKLLFHYYDKDFNNEADTPDNFQSRRPNTSFCFLDIRSPGLGDTAMYLCATSRVRGSYEQYFGPGTRLTVT.

The CDR3 reads CASRGGAQNTGELFF. In nucleotides, the CDR3 is TGCGCCAGCAGAGGAGGGGCCCAGAACACCGGGGAGCTGTTTTTT. This chain uses TRBV5-1 with TRBJ2-2; D is perhaps TRBD2 (6 bases). This CDR3 comprises 15 residues. V lost 5 bases and J 1 base, leaving 12 bases between the germline ends. The V gene's germline CDR1 is SGHRS and CDR2 YFSETQ. The entire variable domain, with the rest obtained from reference TRBV5-1 and TRBJ2-2, is as follows: KAGVTQTPRYLIKTRGQQVTLSCSPISGHRSVSWYQQTPGQGLQFLFEYFSETQRNKGNFPGRFSGRQFSNSRSEMNVSTLELGDSALYLCASRGGAQNTGELFFGEGSRLTVL.

The rearrangement uses TRBV5-4 and TRBJ1-4, with a weak D call TRBD1 (6 bases). This CDR3 has 15 residues. Germline CDR1 and CDR2: SGHNT and YYREEE (reference sequence). V was cut by 4 bases and J by 0 bases, with 10 bases left in between. The CDR3 DNA reads as TGTGCCAGCAGCCCGGGGACACCAACTAATGAAAAACTGTTTTTT. Translating it yields CASSPGTPTNEKLFF.

The chain has TRBV4-1 and TRBJ1-5, with D perhaps matching TRBD1 (5 bases). V lost 4 bases and J 6 bases, leaving 10 bases between the germline ends. CDR3 length: 13 residues. Germline-derived CDR1 and CDR2 are MGHRA and YSYEKL. Written as DNA, the CDR3 is TGCGCCAGCAGCCCAGGGTTGACTCAGCCCCAGCATTTT. Amino acids: CASSPGLTQPQHF.

The chain links TRBV19 to TRBJ2-1, with 8 bases identical to TRBD2. After removal of 0 bases from V and 7 bases from J, the junction contained 11 bases not matched to a gene. The CDR3 has 17 residues. The germline CDR1 and CDR2 sequences are LNHDA and SQIVND (reference sequence). The CDR3 coding sequence is TGTGCCAGTAGTATAGAAGGTCCGGGAGGGATACGGAATGAGCAGTTCTTC. It yields the protein CASSIEGPGGIRNEQFF. The whole variable domain, filled in from reference TRBV19 and TRBJ2-1, reads DGGITQSPKYLFRKEGQNVTLSCEQNLNHDAMYWYRQDPGQGLRLIYYSQIVNDFQKGDIAEGYSVSREKKESFPLTVTSAQKNPTAFYLCASSIEGPGGIRNEQFFGPGTRLTVL.

V and J are TRBV30 and TRBJ1-5; D gene ambiguous. V lost 1 base to trimming and J lost 5 bases, with 9 bases between them. This CDR3 contains 13 residues. Germline assignment: CDR1 GTSNPN and CDR2 SVGIG (reference sequence). CDR3 residues: CAWSDRLYQPQHF. CDR3 coding DNA: TGTGCCTGGAGTGACAGACTATATCAGCCCCAGCATTTT.

This rearrangement joins TRBV2 to TRBJ2-7; 7 bases match TRBD1. The CDR3 has 14 residues. Germline CDR1 and CDR2: SNHLY and FYNNEI. With V trimmed by 6 bases and J by 1 base, 6 bases remained unmatched. The CDR3 reads CASSTPGGSYEQYF. The DNA of the CDR3 is TGTGCCAGCAGCACCCCAGGGGGATCCTACGAGCAGTACTTC.

The chain carries TRBV28 and TRBJ1-4; a weak D match, TRBD1 (6 bases). The CDR3 spans 15 residues. The germline V and J ends were trimmed by 5 bases and 4 bases, with 14 bases remaining between them. Germline V gene data show CDR1 as MDHEN and CDR2 as SYDVKM. The CDR3 protein is CASSTYRVNNEKLFF. The CDR3 region has the DNA TGTGCCAGCAGTACCTACAGGGTTAATAATGAAAAACTGTTTTTT.

This clone was seen only once. In DNA, the CDR3 is TGTGCCAGCAATACAGGGACCCTGTCCCGAGGCTACACCTTC. Protein sequence: CASNTGTLSRGYTF. The V call is TRBV6-5, the J call TRBJ1-2; TRBD1 might be the D (6 bases). The ends were cut back, 7 bases at V and 8 bases at J, with 20 bases in the middle. The germline V gene has CDR1 MNHEY and CDR2 SVGAGI. CDR3 length: 14 amino acids.